This T cell receptor (beta chain) was recovered during a study of CD8 T cells in Susac syndrome (dated by TCRdb to the late 2010s). As for the study more broadly: Of the Susac syndrome patients who were sequenced, roughly six had clinically active disease and fewer than ten were in clinical remission. At the time of blood withdrawal, Susac syndrome patients were either therapy-naive, taking corticosteroids (with some also receiving IVIg), or on IVIg alone. Whether CD8+ T cell activation and differentiation in Susac syndrome was antigen driven was tested using repertoire sequencing.

RNA was extracted using the RNeasy kit, and roughly 0.5 to 1 ug of the RNA was reverse transcribed with random hexamers. TCR beta CDR3 regions were amplified with the immunoSEQ multiplex PCR assay covering 54 Vbeta and 13 Jbeta segments. PCR amplification bias was corrected using a synthetic template baseline for primer optimization and computational correction. The authors processed their data as follows. Reads were annotated to V, D and J genes according to IMGT and were analyzed with immunoSEQ Analyzer, with only productive sequences retained. To calculate clonality, Shannon entropy was normalized by log2 of the number of productive unique sequences and then subtracted from one. Public and private clones were assessed among the 100 most prevalent clones of each patient and control. A clone was defined as Susac-specific if it was absent from the healthy and MS cohorts, from roughly 990 published viral clones and from other ImmuneACCESS disease sequences. TCRdb passed the public sequencing reads through fastp at Q25 and MiXCR, retaining productive beta sequences. For every CDR3 protein sequence, its rows merge into one entry that carries the most common genes and DNA. The V and J calls follow TCRdb's processing rather than the paper's. For this sample there are 150,000 to 200,000 distinct CDR3 sequences; around 90% appear just once. The leading ten clones occupy about 0.1% of the sample.

Comment on this clonotype: Its antigen remains undetermined. The sample holds no much larger clone one base away, and base qualities are not on file.

Peripheral blood CD8+ and CD4+ T cells from healthy donors, Susac syndrome patients and multiple sclerosis patients were profiled using high-throughput TCR beta sequencing. Recently defined diagnostic criteria for definite or probable disease were met by the Susac syndrome patients. Bulk CD8+ and CD4+ T cells were purified magnetically by negative isolation, whereas CD8+ TEMRA cells were enriched by FACS. Blood was drawn into EDTA tubes, processed within 24 hours, and PBMCs were isolated by density gradient centrifugation. PBMCs intended for TCR sequencing were frozen in liquid nitrogen and were later thawed in a 37 degrees C water bath. The sorted or isolated CD4+, CD8+ and CD8+ TEMRA cells had a purity of 90% or higher. What the work shows at the level of the full study, not this receptor alone: In the CD4+ T cell repertoire of Susac syndrome patients, clonal expansion was not detected. The number of individuals in the TCR sequencing and HLA analysis was acknowledged as relatively small.

CDR1 and CDR2 were assigned from the germline V gene as SNHLY and FYNNEI. Counted from cysteine to phenylalanine, this CDR3 has 13 amino acids. Only CDR3 DNA remains: 39 bases, in frame from the first base. V is pared back by 4 bases and J by 4 bases, with 10 bases lying between the germline termini. Material: CD4+ T cells from PBMCs. This receptor was identified in a human donor with Susac syndrome. The chain links TRBV2 with TRBJ1-2; the D gene assignment is ambiguous. Read as DNA, the sequence is TGTGCCAGCAGTGCCCCGGGTGTCTATGGCTACACCTTC. Protein translation: CASSAPGVYGYTF.